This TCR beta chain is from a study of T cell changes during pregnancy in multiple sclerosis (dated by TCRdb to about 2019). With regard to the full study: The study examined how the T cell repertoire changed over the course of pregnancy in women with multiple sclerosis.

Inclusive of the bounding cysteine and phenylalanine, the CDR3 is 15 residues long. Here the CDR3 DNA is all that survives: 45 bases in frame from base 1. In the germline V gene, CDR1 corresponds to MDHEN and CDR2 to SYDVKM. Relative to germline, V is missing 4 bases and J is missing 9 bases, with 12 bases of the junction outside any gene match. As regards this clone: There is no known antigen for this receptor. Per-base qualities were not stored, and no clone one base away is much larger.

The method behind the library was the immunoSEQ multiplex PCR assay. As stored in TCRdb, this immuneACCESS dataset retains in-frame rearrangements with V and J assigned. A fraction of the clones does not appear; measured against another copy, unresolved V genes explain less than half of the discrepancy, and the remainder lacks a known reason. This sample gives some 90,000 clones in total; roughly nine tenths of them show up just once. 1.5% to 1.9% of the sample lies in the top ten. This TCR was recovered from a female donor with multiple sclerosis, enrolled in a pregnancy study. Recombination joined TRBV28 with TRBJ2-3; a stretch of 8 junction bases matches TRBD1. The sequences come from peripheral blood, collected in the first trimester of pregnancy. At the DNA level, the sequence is TGTGCCAGCAGTTCTCGGACAGGGAACTCTTGGACGCAGTATTTT. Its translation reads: CASSSRTGNSWTQYF.